Following are 30 T cell receptor beta chains from one sample sequenced in a study of OX40 agonist ivuxolimab in advanced cancers. Some clones are missing from TCRdb's copy, which holds only in-frame ones; the method was immunoSEQ multiplex PCR. Here the sample spans around 150,000 clones, 90% being singletons. Sequenced material: CD4+ or CD8+ T cells sorted from blood, taken in a trial of the OX40 agonist ivuxolimab. Every receptor here comes from an adult with an advanced solid tumor such as melanoma, head and neck, liver or kidney cancer.

This chain links TRBV19 with TRBJ2-7; no definite D call. With 3 bases removed from V and 6 bases from J, the gap between germline ends came to 6 bases. Looked up from germline, CDR1 is LNHDA and CDR2 is SQIVND (reference sequence). There are 11 residues in the CDR3. The CDR3 DNA reads TGTGCCAGTAGTATCGGTGCCGAGCAGTACTTC. It yields the protein CASSIGAEQYF.

The DNA for the CDR3 is TGCGCCAGCAGCCAAGTAGAGGGGGCAGGTGAAAAACTGTTTTTT. It is translated as CASSQVEGAGEKLFF. This chain joins TRBV4-3 and TRBJ1-4; 7 bases are shared with TRBD1. Unmatched junction bases numbered 6, after V lost 1 base and J lost 7 bases. The CDR3 totals 15 residues. Germline assignment: CDR1 LGHNA and CDR2 YSLEER.

This rearrangement joins TRBV18 to TRBJ1-1; D gene uncertain. With 2 bases removed from V and 0 bases from J, the gap between germline ends came to 4 bases. Germline V gene lookup returns CDR1 KGHSH and CDR2 LQKENI. CDR3 size: 13 residues. DNA of the CDR3: TGTGCCAGCTCACCAGGCGTGAACACTGAAGCTTTCTTT. Amino acid sequence: CASSPGVNTEAFF.

This chain connects TRBV7-2 to TRBJ2-3, with D tentatively TRBD2 (7 bases). The V end was cut by 6 bases, the J end by 0 bases, with 19 bases between. Germline V CDR1 and CDR2: SGHTA, FQGNSA. The CDR3 runs to 17 residues. The CDR3 nucleotides are TGTGCCAGCAGACCATCCCGACGGGGGGCTAGCACAGATACGCAGTATTTT. This encodes CASRPSRRGASTDTQYF.

V is TRBV14 and J is TRBJ2-3; the D is unclear. Germline V gene lookup returns CDR1 SGHDN and CDR2 FVKESK. V shed 4 bases and J shed 3 bases, with 11 bases lying between them. CDR3 length equals 14 residues. The CDR3 sequence: CASSLRLSTDTQYF. CDR3 DNA: TGTGCCAGCAGCCTGAGGCTATCTACAGATACGCAGTATTTT.

The V call is TRBV18, the J call TRBJ2-2; D uncertain. Trimming removed 2 bases from V and 6 bases from J, with 4 bases in between. The germline CDR1 and CDR2 sequences are KGHSH and LQKENI. The CDR3 runs 12 residues. The CDR3 DNA sequence: TGTGCCAGCTCACCAGGCTCCGGGGAGCTGTTTTTT. Its translation: CASSPGSGELFF.

This chain uses TRBV6-6 with TRBJ1-5; TRBD1 matches 8 bases. V was pared by 8 bases and J by 4 bases, with 4 bases of the junction left unmatched. From germline, CDR1 is MNHNY and CDR2 SVGAGI (reference sequence). The CDR3 spans 13 residues. The CDR3 bases are TGTGCCAGCCTGGACAGGGATAATCAGCCCCAGCATTTT. Amino acids: CASLDRDNQPQHF.

The rearrangement links TRBV4-2 to TRBJ1-4; no clear D. Trimming pared 1 base from V and 0 bases from J, leaving 9 bases between. Germline loops: CDR1 LGHNA, CDR2 YNFKEQ. The CDR3 spans 16 residues. The CDR3 region is CASSQAGGATNEKLFF. The CDR3 DNA reads as TGTGCCAGCAGCCAAGCTGGTGGTGCAACTAATGAAAAACTGTTTTTT.

The genes are TRBV19 and TRBJ1-1; weak D call: TRBD1 (6 bases). The V gene's germline CDR1 is LNHDA and CDR2 SQIVND (reference sequence). V was pared by 6 bases and J by 4 bases, with 15 bases between. This CDR3 is built from 14 residues. In DNA form, the CDR3 reads TGTGCCAGTAGCTTCTCGGACAGTAGCACTGAAGCTTTCTTT. It is translated as CASSFSDSSTEAFF.

The rearrangement uses TRBV5-4 and TRBJ2-7; D ambiguous. The germline V gene has CDR1 SGHNT and CDR2 YYREEE (reference sequence). The CDR3 extends over 15 amino acids. The germline V and J ends were trimmed by 0 bases and 0 bases, with 10 bases remaining between them. The CDR3 sequence: CASSLETASSYEQYF. CDR3 nucleotides: TGTGCCAGCAGCTTGGAAACAGCTAGCTCCTACGAGCAGTACTTC.

The V call is TRBV7-8, the J call TRBJ1-4, with TRBD1 as a possible D gene (5 bases). The V and J ends lost 5 bases and 5 bases respectively, with 18 bases between them. The germline V gene has CDR1 SGHVS and CDR2 FQNEAQ. There are 16 residues in the CDR3. In DNA, the CDR3 is TGTGCCAGCAGCCCTTACGAAGGGACCATCAATGAAAAACTGTTTTTT. Its protein is CASSPYEGTINEKLFF.

V and J are TRBV6-5 and TRBJ1-2, with D unresolved. Germline CDR1 and CDR2: MNHEY and SVGAGI. CDR3 size: 13 residues. V lost 2 bases and J 6 bases, leaving 10 bases between the germline ends. This CDR3 is CASSYGLTNGYTF. CDR3 sequence (DNA): TGTGCCAGCAGTTACGGACTCACCAATGGCTACACCTTC.

This chain connects TRBV6-5 to TRBJ2-7; D remains ambiguous. The CDR3 length is 14 residues. The germline gives CDR1 MNHEY, CDR2 SVGAGI. V lost 0 bases and J lost 4, with 10 bases in between. CDR3 bases: TGTGCCAGCAGTTACTCTGGCAGTCTTTACGAGCAGTACTTC. This codes for CASSYSGSLYEQYF.

The CDR3, as DNA: TGTGCCAGCAGCTTAGATAGGGCCGATGGGTACAACACCGGGGAGCTGTTTTTT. This sequence encodes CASSLDRADGYNTGELFF. This chain uses TRBV11-2 with TRBJ2-2; D remains ambiguous. This CDR3 spans 18 amino acids. The germline V gene encodes CDR1 SGHAT and CDR2 FQNNGV. V gave up 0 bases and J gave up 2 bases, with 16 bases separating them.

This clone appeared a single time. The chain combines TRBV15 with TRBJ1-5, with a possible D match to TRBD1 (6 bases). This CDR3 region has 16 residues. V was shortened by 3 bases and J by 0 bases, with 12 bases between the two germline ends. Looked up from germline, CDR1 is LNHNV and CDR2 is YYDKDF (reference sequence). This CDR3 is CATSSLRGLSNQPQHF. CDR3 DNA: TGTGCCACCAGCAGCCTACGGGGGCTTAGCAATCAGCCCCAGCATTTT.

V and J are TRBV9 and TRBJ1-5, with a weak D call TRBD1 (5 bases). The V and J ends lost 3 bases and 9 bases respectively, with 16 bases between them. CDR1 SGDLS and CDR2 YYNGEE come from the germline V gene. The length of the CDR3 is 14 residues. In DNA, the CDR3 is TGTGCCAGCAGCGCACCTGGGGCAAGGGGGCCCCAGCATTTT. It codes for CASSAPGARGPQHF.

The chain joins TRBV27 to TRBJ1-6, with D perhaps matching TRBD1 (5 bases). The CDR3 has 16 amino acids. Trimming shortened V by 0 bases and J by 2 bases, and 8 bases separated the two germline ends. Germline V CDR1 and CDR2: MNHEY, SMNVEV (reference sequence). Here the CDR3 DNA reads TGTGCCAGCAGTTTATCCAGGGTAGCCTATAATTCACCCCTCCACTTT. This gives the protein CASSLSRVAYNSPLHF.

The chain is built from TRBV14 and TRBJ1-3; 8 nucleotides match TRBD1. The ends lost 4 bases at V and 4 bases at J; junction bases unmatched: 12. Per germline, CDR1 SGHDN and CDR2 FVKESK. The CDR3 is 17 amino acids. The CDR3 spells CASSPDRASVSGNTIYF. The DNA of the CDR3 is TGTGCCAGCAGCCCGGACAGGGCCTCGGTATCCGGAAACACCATATATTTT.

About this clone: Other nucleotide sequences from this sample produce the same CDR3. The chain uses TRBV6-5 and TRBJ2-7; 7 bases agree with TRBD1. The CDR3 loop spans 14 amino acids. Trimming at V came to 6 bases and at J to 1 base, leaving 6 bases not matched to a gene. Per the germline V gene, CDR1 is MNHEY and CDR2 is SVGAGI. As DNA, the CDR3 is TGTGCCAGCAGCCATCGGGACAGATCCTACGAGCAGTACTTC. Its translation is CASSHRDRSYEQYF.

The J gene is TRBJ1-4, the V gene TRBV5-1, with TRBD1 matching 9 bases. Germline CDR1 and CDR2: SGHRS and YFSETQ. The J segment lost 0 bases and the V segment lost 4 bases, leaving 7 bases of the junction unmatched. There are 17 residues in the CDR3. The chain's CDR3 is CASSIPGQGTTNEKLFF. CDR3 DNA sequence: TGCGCCAGCAGCATCCCGGGACAGGGAACAACTAATGAAAAACTGTTTTTT.

This clone was seen just once. This sequence joins TRBV28 and TRBJ1-1; D is uncertain. CDR1 and CDR2 from the germline V gene are MDHEN and SYDVKM. This CDR3 is built from 13 residues. V was cut by 7 bases and J by 5 bases, with 14 bases left in between. DNA for the CDR3: TGTGCCAGCACCTCCCCCGCAGGAACTGAAGCTTTCTTT. This translates into CASTSPAGTEAFF.

The chain couples TRBV5-1 to TRBJ1-2; 9 bases are a match to TRBD1. Germline lookup yields CDR1 SGHRS and CDR2 YFSETQ. The ends lost 6 bases at V and 6 bases at J; junction bases unmatched: 12. The CDR3 consists of 15 residues. The CDR3 is CASTNPGTGFDGYTF. The DNA of the CDR3 is TGCGCCAGCACCAACCCCGGGACAGGGTTTGATGGCTACACCTTC.

The CDR3 loop reads CASSIDSYVSYEQYF. The DNA of the CDR3 is TGTGCCAGTAGTATTGACTCCTATGTATCCTACGAGCAGTACTTC. The V and J genes are TRBV19 and TRBJ2-7; D not certain. Germline values: CDR1 LNHDA, CDR2 SQIVND (reference sequence). The CDR3 sequence is 15 residues long. V lost 3 bases to trimming and J lost 1 base, with 13 bases between them.

V and J are TRBV10-3 and TRBJ1-1; 7 nucleotides line up with TRBD1. With 4 bases clipped from V and 2 bases from J, the junction kept 7 bases outside the gene matches. This CDR3 comprises 15 residues. The germline V gene encodes CDR1 ENHRY and CDR2 SYGVKD. The DNA for the CDR3 is TGTGCCATCAGTGCTACCGGGACAGCCAACACTGAAGCTTTCTTT. Protein: CAISATGTANTEAFF.

The chain couples TRBV27 to TRBJ2-1; a possible D gene is TRBD2 (5 bases). The CDR3 sequence is 13 residues long. Germline V gene sequence: CDR1 MNHEY, CDR2 SMNVEV (reference sequence). The V gene lost 0 bases and the J gene lost 5 bases, with 5 bases spanning the gap. DNA of the CDR3: TGTGCCAGCAGTTTATCGGAGGACAATGAGCAGTTCTTC. Translating it yields CASSLSEDNEQFF.

The V and J genes are TRBV5-1 and TRBJ2-3; 10 bases match TRBD2. V lost 2 bases to trimming and J lost 3 bases; unmatched junction nucleotides: 12. Germline CDR1 SGHRS, CDR2 YFSETQ. This CDR3 is built from 18 residues. CDR3 sequence (DNA): TGCGCCAGCAGCTTTCCTCAAGCGGGAGGGCCCCAAACAGATACGCAGTATTTT. It specifies CASSFPQAGGPQTDTQYF.

CDR3 amino acids: CASSHFGQGSLYAFF. CDR3 DNA: TGTGCCAGCAGCCATTTCGGACAGGGAAGTTTATATGCTTTCTTT. This rearrangement joins TRBV28 to TRBJ1-1, with 8 bases matching TRBD1. J lost 11 bases, V lost 6 bases, and 17 bases had no gene match. The CDR3 runs 15 residues. Germline V gene data show CDR1 as MDHEN and CDR2 as SYDVKM.

The chain combines TRBV4-2 with TRBJ1-1; D is undetermined. The CDR3 runs to 15 residues. CDR1 and CDR2 (germline): LGHNA, YNFKEQ. Trimming stripped 6 bases from V and 2 bases from J, with 16 bases between. The CDR3 loop is CASSQSEVANTEAFF. In DNA form, the CDR3 reads TGTGCCAGCAGTCAAAGCGAGGTAGCCAACACTGAAGCTTTCTTT.

V gene TRBV19 combines with J gene TRBJ2-3; the match to TRBD2 covers 11 bases. The CDR3 loop spans 15 amino acids. Germline trimming cut 1 base from V and 7 bases from J; bases unmatched to any gene: 4. Looked up from germline, CDR1 is LNHDA and CDR2 is SQIVND (reference sequence). This CDR3 is CASSIVLAGGNTQYF. The CDR3, as DNA: TGTGCCAGTAGTATAGTTCTAGCGGGAGGCAATACGCAGTATTTT.

J is TRBJ2-5 and V is TRBV11-2, with 9 positions matching TRBD2. V shed 5 bases, J shed 5 bases, and the junction held 18 bases outside the gene matches. CDR3 length: 18 residues. The germline V gene has CDR1 SGHAT and CDR2 FQNNGV. The CDR3: CASSQSLAGLLQEETQYF. DNA of the CDR3: TGTGCCAGCAGCCAAAGCCTAGCGGGACTTCTCCAAGAGGAGACCCAGTACTTC. Using reference TRBV11-2 and TRBJ2-5 for the parts outside the CDR3, the full variable domain is EAGVAQSPRYKIIEKRQSVAFWCNPISGHATLYWYQQILGQGPKLLIQFQNNGVVDDSQLPKDRFSAERLKGVDSTLKIQPAKLEDSAVYLCASSQSLAGLLQEETQYFGPGTRLLVL.